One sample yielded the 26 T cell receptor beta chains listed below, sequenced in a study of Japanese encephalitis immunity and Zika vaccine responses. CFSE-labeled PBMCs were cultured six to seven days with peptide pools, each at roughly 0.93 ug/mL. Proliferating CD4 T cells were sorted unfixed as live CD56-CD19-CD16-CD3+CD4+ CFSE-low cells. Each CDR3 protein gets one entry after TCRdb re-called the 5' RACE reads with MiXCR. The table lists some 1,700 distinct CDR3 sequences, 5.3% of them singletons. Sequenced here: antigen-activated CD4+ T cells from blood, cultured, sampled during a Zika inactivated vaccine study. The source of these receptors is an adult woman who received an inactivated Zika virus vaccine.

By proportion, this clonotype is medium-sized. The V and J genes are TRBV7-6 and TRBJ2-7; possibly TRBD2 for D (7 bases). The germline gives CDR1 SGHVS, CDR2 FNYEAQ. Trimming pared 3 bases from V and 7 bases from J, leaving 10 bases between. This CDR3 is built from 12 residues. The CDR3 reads CASSLGGLEQYF. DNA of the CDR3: TGTGCCAGCAGCTTGGGGGGGCTGGAGCAGTACTTC.

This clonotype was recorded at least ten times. The CDR3 sequence is CASSEYQRGYTF. CDR3 in DNA: TGTGCCAGCAGTGAATATCAGAGGGGCTACACCTTC. V gene TRBV25-1 combines with J gene TRBJ1-2, with unresolved D. V was pared by 0 bases and J by 8 bases, with 7 bases between. The germline gives CDR1 MGHDK, CDR2 SYGVNS. This CDR3 contains 12 residues.

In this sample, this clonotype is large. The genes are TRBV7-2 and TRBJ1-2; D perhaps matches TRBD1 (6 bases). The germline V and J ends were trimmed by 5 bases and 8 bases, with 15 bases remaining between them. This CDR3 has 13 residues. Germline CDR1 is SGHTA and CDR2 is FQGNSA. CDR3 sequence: CASSPLGAGGYTF. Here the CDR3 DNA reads TGTGCCAGCAGCCCCTTGGGGGCAGGGGGCTACACCTTC.

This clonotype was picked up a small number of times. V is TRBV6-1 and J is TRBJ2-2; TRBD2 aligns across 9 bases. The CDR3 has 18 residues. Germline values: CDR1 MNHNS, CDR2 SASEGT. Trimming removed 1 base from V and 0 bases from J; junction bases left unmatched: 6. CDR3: CASSEVVAGVPNTGELFF. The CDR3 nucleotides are TGTGCCAGCAGTGAAGTCGTAGCGGGGGTTCCGAACACCGGGGAGCTGTTTTTT.

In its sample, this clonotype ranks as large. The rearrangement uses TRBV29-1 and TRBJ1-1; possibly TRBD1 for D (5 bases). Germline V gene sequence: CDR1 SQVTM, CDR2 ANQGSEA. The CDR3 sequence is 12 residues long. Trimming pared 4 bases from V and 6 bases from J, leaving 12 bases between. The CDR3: CSVVRGGSEAFF. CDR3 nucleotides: TGCAGCGTTGTAAGGGGCGGGTCTGAAGCTTTCTTT.

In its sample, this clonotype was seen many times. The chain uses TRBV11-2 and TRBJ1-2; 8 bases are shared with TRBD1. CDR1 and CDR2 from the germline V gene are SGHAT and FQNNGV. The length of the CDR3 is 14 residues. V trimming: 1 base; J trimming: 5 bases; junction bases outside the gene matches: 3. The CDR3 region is CASSLGQGWYGYTF. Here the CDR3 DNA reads TGTGCCAGCAGCTTAGGACAGGGGTGGTATGGCTACACCTTC.

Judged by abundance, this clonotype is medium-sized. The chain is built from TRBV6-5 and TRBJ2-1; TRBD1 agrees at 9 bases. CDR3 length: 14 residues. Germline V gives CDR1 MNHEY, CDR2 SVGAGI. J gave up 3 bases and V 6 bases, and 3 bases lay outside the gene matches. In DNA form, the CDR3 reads TGTGCCAGCAGGGAGACAGGGGGCTACAATGAGCAGTTCTTC. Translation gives CASRETGGYNEQFF.

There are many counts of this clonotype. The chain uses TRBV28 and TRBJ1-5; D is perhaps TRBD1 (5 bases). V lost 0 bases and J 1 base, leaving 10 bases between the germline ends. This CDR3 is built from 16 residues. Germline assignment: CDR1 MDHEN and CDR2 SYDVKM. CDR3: CASSLCEQVSNQPQHF. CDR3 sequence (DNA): TGTGCCAGCAGTTTATGCGAACAGGTAAGCAATCAGCCCCAGCATTTT. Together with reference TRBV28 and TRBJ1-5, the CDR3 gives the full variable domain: DVKVTQSSRYLVKRTGEKVFLECVQDMDHENMFWYRQDPGLGLRLIYFSYDVKMKEKGDIPEGYSVSREKKERFSLILESASTNQTSMYLCASSLCEQVSNQPQHFGDGTRLSIL.

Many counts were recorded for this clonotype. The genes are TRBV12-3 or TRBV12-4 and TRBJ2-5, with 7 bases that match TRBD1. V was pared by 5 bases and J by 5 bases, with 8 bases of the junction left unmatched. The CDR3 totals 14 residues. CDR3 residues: CASSGDRVGETQYF. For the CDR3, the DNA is TGTGCCAGCAGTGGAGACAGGGTCGGGGAGACCCAGTACTTC.

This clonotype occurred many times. The DNA for the CDR3 is TGCGCCAGCAGTGGTGGAAACACCATATATTTT. Its translation: CASSGGNTIYF. V is TRBV4-1 and J is TRBJ1-3; unclear D gene. CDR1 MGHRA and CDR2 YSYEKL come from the germline V gene. V dropped 6 bases and J dropped 3 bases, with 3 bases sitting between them. The CDR3 runs 11 residues.

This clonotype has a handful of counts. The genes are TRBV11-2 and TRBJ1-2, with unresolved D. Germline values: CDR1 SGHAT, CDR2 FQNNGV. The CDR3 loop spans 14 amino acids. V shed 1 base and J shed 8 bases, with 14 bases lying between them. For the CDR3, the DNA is TGTGCCAGCAGCTTAGTAGGCCGTAAAGAGGGCTACACCTTC. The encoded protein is CASSLVGRKEGYTF. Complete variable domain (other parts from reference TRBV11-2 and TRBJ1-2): EAGVAQSPRYKIIEKRQSVAFWCNPISGHATLYWYQQILGQGPKLLIQFQNNGVVDDSQLPKDRFSAERLKGVDSTLKIQPAKLEDSAVYLCASSLVGRKEGYTFGSGTRLTVV.

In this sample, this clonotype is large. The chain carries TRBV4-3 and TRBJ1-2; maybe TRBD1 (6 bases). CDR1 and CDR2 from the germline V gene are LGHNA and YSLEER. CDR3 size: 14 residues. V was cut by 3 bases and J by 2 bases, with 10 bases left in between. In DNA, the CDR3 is TGCGCCAGCAGCCAGCAAACAGGGAACTATGGCTACACCTTC. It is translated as CASSQQTGNYGYTF.

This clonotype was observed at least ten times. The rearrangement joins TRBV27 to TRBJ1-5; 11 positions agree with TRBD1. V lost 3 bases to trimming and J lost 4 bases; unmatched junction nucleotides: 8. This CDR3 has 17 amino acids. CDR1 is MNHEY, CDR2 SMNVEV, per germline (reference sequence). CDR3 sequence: CASSFSSGTGGNQPQHF. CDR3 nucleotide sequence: TGTGCCAGCAGTTTCTCATCCGGGACAGGGGGTAATCAGCCCCAGCATTTT.

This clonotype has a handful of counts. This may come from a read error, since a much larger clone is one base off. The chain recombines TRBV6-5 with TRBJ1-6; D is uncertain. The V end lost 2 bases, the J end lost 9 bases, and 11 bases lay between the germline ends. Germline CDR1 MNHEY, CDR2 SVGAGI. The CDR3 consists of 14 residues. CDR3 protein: CASSYGVPGSPLHF. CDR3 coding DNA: TGTGCCAGCAGTTACGGGGTGCCTGGTTCACCCCTCCACTTT.

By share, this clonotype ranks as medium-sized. The CDR3 sequence: CAWRIGGRGDEQFF. CDR3 bases: TGTGCCTGGAGAATAGGGGGGCGTGGCGATGAGCAGTTCTTC. The chain is built from TRBV30 and TRBJ2-1, with D perhaps matching TRBD1 or TRBD2 (6 bases each). From germline, CDR1 is GTSNPN and CDR2 SVGIG (reference sequence). This CDR3 is built from 14 residues. The ends were cut back, 3 bases at V and 8 bases at J, with 17 bases in the middle.

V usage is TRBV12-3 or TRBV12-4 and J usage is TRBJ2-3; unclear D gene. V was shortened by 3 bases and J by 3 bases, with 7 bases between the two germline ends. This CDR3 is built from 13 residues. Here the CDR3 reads CASSFSTTDTQYF. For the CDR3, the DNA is TGTGCCAGCAGTTTTTCTACTACAGATACGCAGTATTTT.

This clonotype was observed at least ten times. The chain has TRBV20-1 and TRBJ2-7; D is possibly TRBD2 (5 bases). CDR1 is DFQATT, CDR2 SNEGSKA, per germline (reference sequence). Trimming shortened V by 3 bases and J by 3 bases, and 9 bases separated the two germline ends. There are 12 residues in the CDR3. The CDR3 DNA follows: TGCAGTGCTAGTGCGGGTTTCTACGAGCAGTACTTC. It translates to CSASAGFYEQYF.

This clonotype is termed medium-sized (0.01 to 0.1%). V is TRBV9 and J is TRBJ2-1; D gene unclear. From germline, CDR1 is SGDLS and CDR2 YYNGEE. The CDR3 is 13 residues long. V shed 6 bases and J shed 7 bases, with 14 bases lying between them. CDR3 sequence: CASTKNHGNEQFF. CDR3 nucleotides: TGTGCCAGCACCAAAAACCACGGGAATGAGCAGTTCTTC. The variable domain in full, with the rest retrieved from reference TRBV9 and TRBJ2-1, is DSGVTQTPKHLITATGQRVTLRCSPRSGDLSVYWYQQSLDQGLQFLIQYYNGEERAKGNILERFSAQQFPDLHSELNLSSLELGDSALYFCASTKNHGNEQFFGPGTRLTVL.

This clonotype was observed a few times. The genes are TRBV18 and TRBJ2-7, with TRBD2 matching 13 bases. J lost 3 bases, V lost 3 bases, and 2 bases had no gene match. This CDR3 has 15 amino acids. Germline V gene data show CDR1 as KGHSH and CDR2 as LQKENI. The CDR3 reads CASSPGLAGDYEQYF. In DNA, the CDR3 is TGTGCCAGCTCACCTGGACTAGCGGGGGACTACGAGCAGTACTTC. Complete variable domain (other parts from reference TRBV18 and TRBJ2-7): NAGVMQNPRHLVRRRGQEARLRCSPMKGHSHVYWYRQLPEEGLKFMVYLQKENIIDESGMPKERFSAEFPKEGPSILRIQQVVRGDSAAYFCASSPGLAGDYEQYFGPGTRLTVT.

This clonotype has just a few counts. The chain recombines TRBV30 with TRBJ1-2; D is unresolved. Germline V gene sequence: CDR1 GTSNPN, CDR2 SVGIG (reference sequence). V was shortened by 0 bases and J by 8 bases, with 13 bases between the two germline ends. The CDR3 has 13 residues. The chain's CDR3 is CAWSVLIGNGYTF. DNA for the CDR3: TGTGCCTGGAGTGTACTCATAGGAAACGGCTACACCTTC.

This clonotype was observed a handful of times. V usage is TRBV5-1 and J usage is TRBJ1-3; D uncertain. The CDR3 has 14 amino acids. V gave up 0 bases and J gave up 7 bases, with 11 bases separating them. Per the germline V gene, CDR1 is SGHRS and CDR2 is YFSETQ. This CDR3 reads CASSLASSWNTIYF. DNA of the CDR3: TGCGCCAGCAGCTTGGCGTCGAGTTGGAACACCATATATTTT.

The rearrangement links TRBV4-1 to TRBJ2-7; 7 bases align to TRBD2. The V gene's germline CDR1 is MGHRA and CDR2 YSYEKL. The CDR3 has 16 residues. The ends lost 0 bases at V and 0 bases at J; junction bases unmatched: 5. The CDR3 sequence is CASSQETSLSSYEQYF. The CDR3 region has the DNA TGCGCCAGCAGCCAAGAGACTAGCCTGAGCTCCTACGAGCAGTACTTC.

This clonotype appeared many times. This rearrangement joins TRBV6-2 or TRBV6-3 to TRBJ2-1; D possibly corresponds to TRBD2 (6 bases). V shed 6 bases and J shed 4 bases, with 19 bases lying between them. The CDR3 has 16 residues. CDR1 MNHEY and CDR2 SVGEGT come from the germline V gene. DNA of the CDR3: TGTGCCAGCAGCCGCAACCCGGGACTCCTATACAATGAGCAGTTCTTC. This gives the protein CASSRNPGLLYNEQFF.

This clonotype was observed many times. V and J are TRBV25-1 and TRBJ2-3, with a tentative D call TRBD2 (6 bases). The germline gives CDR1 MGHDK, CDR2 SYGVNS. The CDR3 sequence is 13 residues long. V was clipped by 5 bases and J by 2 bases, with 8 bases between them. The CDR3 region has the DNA TGTGCCAGCAGTAAGGGACTCACAGATACGCAGTATTTT. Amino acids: CASSKGLTDTQYF.

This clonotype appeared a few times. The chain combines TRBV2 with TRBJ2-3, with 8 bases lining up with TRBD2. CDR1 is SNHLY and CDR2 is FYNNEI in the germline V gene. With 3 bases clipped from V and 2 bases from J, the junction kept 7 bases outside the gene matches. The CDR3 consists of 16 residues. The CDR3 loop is CASSDGRTSFTDTQYF. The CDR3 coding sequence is TGTGCCAGCAGTGACGGTCGGACTAGCTTCACAGATACGCAGTATTTT.

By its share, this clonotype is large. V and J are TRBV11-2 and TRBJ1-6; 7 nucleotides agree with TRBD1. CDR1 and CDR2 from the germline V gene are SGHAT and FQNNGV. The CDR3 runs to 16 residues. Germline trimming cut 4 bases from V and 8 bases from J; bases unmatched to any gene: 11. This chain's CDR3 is CASSSTVGQGDSPLHF. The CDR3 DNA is TGTGCCAGCAGCTCCACGGTGGGGCAGGGGGATTCACCCCTCCACTTT. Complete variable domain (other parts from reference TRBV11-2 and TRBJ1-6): EAGVAQSPRYKIIEKRQSVAFWCNPISGHATLYWYQQILGQGPKLLIQFQNNGVVDDSQLPKDRFSAERLKGVDSTLKIQPAKLEDSAVYLCASSSTVGQGDSPLHFGNGTRLTVT.